The next 18 T cell receptor beta chains were all read from a single sample in a study of ipilimumab plus nivolumab after autologous stem cell transplantation. Profiling relied on immunoSEQ multiplex PCR, and the TCRdb table lists in-frame clones only, not all of them. This table has about 83,000 clones, around 80% appearing once. The input for sequencing was PBMCs, taken in a trial of ipilimumab plus nivolumab as post-transplant consolidation. The receptors derive from a male donor with diffuse large B-cell lymphoma.

This sequence joins TRBV19 and TRBJ2-2, with D possibly matching TRBD1 (5 bases). V lost 3 bases, J lost 7 bases, and 12 bases lay in between. Germline V gene sequence: CDR1 LNHDA, CDR2 SQIVND (reference sequence). The CDR3 has 14 amino acids. CDR3 DNA sequence: TGTGCCAGTAGTATCCCCAGGGCCAACGGGGAGCTGTTTTTT. Translated: CASSIPRANGELFF.

The gene calls are TRBV29-1 and TRBJ2-5; TRBD2 matches at 12 bases. The CDR3 sequence is 12 residues long. J gave up 11 bases and V 7 bases, and 8 bases lay outside the gene matches. CDR1 and CDR2 (germline): SQVTM, ANQGSEA. The CDR3 sequence: CSAGTSGRTQYF. CDR3 bases: TGCAGCGCTGGGACTAGCGGGCGGACTCAGTACTTC.

The chain carries TRBV28 and TRBJ2-1; 11 bases are shared with TRBD2. CDR1 is MDHEN and CDR2 is SYDVKM in the germline V gene. Trimming removed 3 bases from V and 4 bases from J; junction bases left unmatched: 2. The CDR3 is 15 residues long. The CDR3 DNA reads TGTGCCAGCAGTTTTACTAGCGGGGGATACAATGAGCAGTTCTTC. This encodes CASSFTSGGYNEQFF.

The V and J genes are TRBV5-1 and TRBJ2-2; TRBD2 matches at 7 bases. Trimming removed 0 bases from V and 5 bases from J; junction bases left unmatched: 4. This CDR3 comprises 15 residues. From germline, CDR1 is SGHRS and CDR2 YFSETQ. In DNA, the CDR3 is TGCGCCAGCAGCTTGGCTGGGAGGGAAACCGGGGAGCTGTTTTTT. It is translated as CASSLAGRETGELFF.

The chain joins TRBV10-3 to TRBJ2-7; 7 bases align to TRBD2. In germline, CDR1 is ENHRY, CDR2 SYGVKD. This CDR3 spans 12 amino acids. After removal of 8 bases from V and 0 bases from J, the junction contained 1 base not matched to a gene. The CDR3 here is CAIGTNSYEQYF. The DNA for the CDR3 is TGTGCCATCGGGACTAACTCCTACGAGCAGTACTTC.

This chain joins TRBV5-1 and TRBJ2-5, with 7 bases that match TRBD2. The J segment lost 1 base and the V segment lost 5 bases, leaving 2 bases of the junction unmatched. Germline values: CDR1 SGHRS, CDR2 YFSETQ. There are 13 residues in the CDR3. The CDR3 nucleotides read TGCGCCAGCAGGCTAGCGGTCCAAGAGACCCAGTACTTC. Translation: CASRLAVQETQYF.

Details on this clone: This same CDR3 is encoded by further DNA sequences in the sample. The rearrangement uses TRBV7-6 and TRBJ2-5, with TRBD2 as a possible D gene (6 bases). This CDR3 comprises 16 residues. V lost 5 bases, J lost 5 bases, and 21 bases lay in between. The germline CDR1 and CDR2 sequences are SGHVS and FNYEAQ. The CDR3 is CASSPRGGAGRETQYF. CDR3 in DNA: TGTGCCAGCAGCCCACGCGGTGGGGCAGGGAGGGAGACCCAGTACTTC.

This clone has a handful of counts. The chain uses TRBV7-9 and TRBJ2-3; D is unresolved. The CDR3 is made up of 13 amino acids. Trimming removed 3 bases from V and 3 bases from J, with 7 bases in between. The germline CDR1 and CDR2 sequences are SEHNR and FQNEAQ (reference sequence). This CDR3 reads CASSLFGTDTQYF. The DNA for the CDR3 is TGTGCCAGCAGCTTGTTCGGGACAGATACGCAGTATTTT.

The J gene is TRBJ1-1, the V gene TRBV21-1; no DNA check was done on the table's D call, TRBD1. TRBV21-1 is a pseudogene locus. The CDR3 consists of 16 residues. In DNA, the CDR3 is TGTGCCCCCTCGGGGACAGGGGGAGGTGGATCAACTGAAGCTTTCTTT. Its protein product is CAPSGTGGGGSTEAFF.

This chain uses TRBV18 with TRBJ1-3; TRBD1 matches 7 bases. The V and J ends lost 1 base and 2 bases, in that order; junction bases with no gene match: 11. CDR3 length: 18 amino acids. Germline-derived CDR1 and CDR2 are KGHSH and LQKENI. DNA for the CDR3: TGTGCCAGCTCACCACTCAGACAGGGAAATTTTACTGGAAACACCATATATTTT. Protein: CASSPLRQGNFTGNTIYF. The variable domain in full, completed from reference TRBV18 and TRBJ1-3, reads NAGVMQNPRHLVRRRGQEARLRCSPMKGHSHVYWYRQLPEEGLKFMVYLQKENIIDESGMPKERFSAEFPKEGPSILRIQQVVRGDSAAYFCASSPLRQGNFTGNTIYFGEGSWLTVV.

The chain employs TRBV10-3 and TRBJ1-2; maybe TRBD1 (5 bases). Germline assignment: CDR1 ENHRY and CDR2 SYGVKD. CDR3 size: 13 residues. Deletions cut 3 bases from V and 4 bases from J, with 9 bases between. CDR3 protein: CAISERQTYGYTF. The CDR3 DNA sequence: TGTGCCATCAGTGAAAGACAGACCTATGGCTACACCTTC.

The chain employs TRBV7-8 and TRBJ2-7; D unresolved. Germline V gives CDR1 SGHVS, CDR2 FQNEAQ. The V and J ends lost 1 base and 3 bases respectively, with 10 bases between them. The CDR3 totals 14 residues. This chain's CDR3 is CASSLVVTSYEQYF. The CDR3 nucleotides read TGTGCCAGCAGCTTAGTGGTGACAAGCTACGAGCAGTACTTC.

The chain recombines TRBV5-1 with TRBJ2-5; D possibly corresponds to TRBD2 (5 bases). This CDR3 is built from 16 residues. The V gene lost 3 bases and the J gene lost 2 bases, with 17 bases spanning the gap. Germline CDR1 and CDR2: SGHRS and YFSETQ. The chain's CDR3 is CASSWAATRRQETQYF. The CDR3 DNA is TGCGCCAGCAGCTGGGCGGCGACGCGGAGGCAAGAGACCCAGTACTTC.

The J gene is TRBJ1-2, the V gene TRBV5-1; 8 positions agree with TRBD1. The CDR3 consists of 16 residues. The germline V gene encodes CDR1 SGHRS and CDR2 YFSETQ. Trimming cost V 4 bases and J 4 bases; bases outside gene matches: 12. The DNA for the CDR3 is TGCGCCAGCAGCCCGGGACAGGCCAACTTGGGCTATGGCTACACCTTC. The encoded protein is CASSPGQANLGYGYTF.

The chain couples TRBV21-1 to TRBJ2-1. TRBV21-1 is designated a pseudogene. The CDR3 totals 14 residues. The CDR3 sequence is CASKGQGTYNEQFF. The CDR3, as DNA: TGTGCCAGCAAGGGGCAGGGGACTTACAATGAGCAGTTCTTC.

The chain has TRBV6-1 and TRBJ2-5, with TRBD1 identical over 9 bases. The length of the CDR3 is 13 residues. V trimming: 6 bases; J trimming: 4 bases; junction bases outside the gene matches: 3. The germline V gene encodes CDR1 MNHNS and CDR2 SASEGT. The DNA for the CDR3 is TGTGCCAGCAGGAAGGACAGGGGAGAGACCCAGTACTTC. Amino acid sequence: CASRKDRGETQYF.

The sample holds a few counts of this clone. The chain couples TRBV6-5 to TRBJ1-5, with D hard to call. Germline CDR1 reads MNHEY; CDR2 reads SVGAGI. V lost 8 bases to trimming and J lost 4 bases, with 18 bases between them. This CDR3 has 15 residues. In DNA form, the CDR3 reads TGTGCCAGCCGCCGAGATGGTGGGAGGAATCAGCCCCAGCATTTT. As protein: CASRRDGGRNQPQHF.

This rearrangement joins TRBV6-5 to TRBJ1-6; D uncertain. The CDR3 totals 16 residues. The germline V gene has CDR1 MNHEY and CDR2 SVGAGI. V was pared by 0 bases and J by 9 bases, with 15 bases between. The CDR3: CASSYSTPNEGSPLHF. CDR3 DNA: TGTGCCAGCAGTTACTCGACTCCTAACGAGGGTTCACCCCTCCACTTT.